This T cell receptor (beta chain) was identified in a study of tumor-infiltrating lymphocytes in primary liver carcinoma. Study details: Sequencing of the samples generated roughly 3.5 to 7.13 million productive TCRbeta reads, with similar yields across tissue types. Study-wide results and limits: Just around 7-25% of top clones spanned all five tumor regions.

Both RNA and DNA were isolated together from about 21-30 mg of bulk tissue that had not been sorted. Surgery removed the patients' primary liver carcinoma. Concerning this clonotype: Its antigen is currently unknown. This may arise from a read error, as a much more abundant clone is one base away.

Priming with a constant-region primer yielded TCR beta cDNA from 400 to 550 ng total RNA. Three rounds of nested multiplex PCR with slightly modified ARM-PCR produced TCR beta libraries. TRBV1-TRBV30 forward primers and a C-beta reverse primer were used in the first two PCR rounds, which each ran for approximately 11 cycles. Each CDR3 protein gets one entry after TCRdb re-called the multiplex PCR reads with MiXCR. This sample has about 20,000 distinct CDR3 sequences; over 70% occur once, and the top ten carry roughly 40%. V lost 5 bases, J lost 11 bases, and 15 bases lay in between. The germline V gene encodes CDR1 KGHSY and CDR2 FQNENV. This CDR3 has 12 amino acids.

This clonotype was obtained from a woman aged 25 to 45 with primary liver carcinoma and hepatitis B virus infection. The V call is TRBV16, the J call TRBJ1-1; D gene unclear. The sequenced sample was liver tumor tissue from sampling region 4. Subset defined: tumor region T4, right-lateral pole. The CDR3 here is CASSWVLGTAFF. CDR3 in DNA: TGTGCCAGCAGCTGGGTCTTAGGAACGGCTTTCTTT.